This TCR beta chain was profiled in a study of cytomegalovirus exposure and HLA in healthy donors. The PCR made use of 60 Vbeta and 13 Jbeta primers. Clones were read by immunoSEQ multiplex PCR, and TCRdb kept only the in-frame ones, dropping some. The table includes tens of thousands of clones, around 78% detected once. Germline CDR1 and CDR2: MNHEY and SMNVEV (reference sequence). Unmatched junction bases numbered 12, after V lost 6 bases and J lost 8 bases. The CDR3 has 15 amino acids. Overall study results and limits: Among donors in an Asian-associated ancestry cluster, a later analysis reportedly found fewer N-insertions than the approximately 700-donor mean.

Of note for this clone: Antigen: not known.

What was sequenced was PBMCs. The rearrangement uses TRBV27 and TRBJ2-2, with 7 bases lining up with TRBD1. This clonotype was sampled from a man aged 50 to 59 in good health and CMV-seronegative. CDR3 loop: CASSVQDRISGELFF. The CDR3 DNA reads as TGTGCCAGCAGCGTTCAGGACAGGATCTCTGGGGAGCTGTTTTTT.